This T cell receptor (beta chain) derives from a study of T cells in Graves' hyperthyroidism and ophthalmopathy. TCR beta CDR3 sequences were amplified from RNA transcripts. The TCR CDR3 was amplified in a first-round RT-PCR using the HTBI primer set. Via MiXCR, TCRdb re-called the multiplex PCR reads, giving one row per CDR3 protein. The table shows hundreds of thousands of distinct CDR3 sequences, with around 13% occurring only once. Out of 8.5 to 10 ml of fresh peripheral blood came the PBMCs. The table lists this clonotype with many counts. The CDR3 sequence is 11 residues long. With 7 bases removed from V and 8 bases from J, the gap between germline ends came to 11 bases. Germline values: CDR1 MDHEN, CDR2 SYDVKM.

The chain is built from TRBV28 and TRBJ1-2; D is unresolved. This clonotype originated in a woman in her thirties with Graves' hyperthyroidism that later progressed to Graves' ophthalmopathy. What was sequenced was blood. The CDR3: CASMKGGGYTF. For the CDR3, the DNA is TGTGCCAGCATGAAGGGCGGGGGCTACACCTTC.